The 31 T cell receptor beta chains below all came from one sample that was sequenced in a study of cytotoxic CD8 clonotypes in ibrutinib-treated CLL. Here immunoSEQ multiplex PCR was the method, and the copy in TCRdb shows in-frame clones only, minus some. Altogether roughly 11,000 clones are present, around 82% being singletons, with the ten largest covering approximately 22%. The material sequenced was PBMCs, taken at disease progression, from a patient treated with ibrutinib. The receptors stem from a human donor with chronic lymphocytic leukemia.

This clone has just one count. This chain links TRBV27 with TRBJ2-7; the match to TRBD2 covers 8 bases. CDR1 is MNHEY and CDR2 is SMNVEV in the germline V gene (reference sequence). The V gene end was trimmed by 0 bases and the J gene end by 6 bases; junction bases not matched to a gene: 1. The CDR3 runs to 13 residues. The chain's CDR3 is CASSLSRGGEQYF. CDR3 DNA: TGTGCCAGCAGTTTATCTCGGGGGGGCGAGCAGTACTTC.

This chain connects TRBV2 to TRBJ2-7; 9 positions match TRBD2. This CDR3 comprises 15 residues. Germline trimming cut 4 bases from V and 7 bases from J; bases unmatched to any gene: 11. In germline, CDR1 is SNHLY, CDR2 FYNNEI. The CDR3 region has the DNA TGTGCCAGCAGTGTCGGTATAGCGGGAGTGGGGGAGCAGTACTTC. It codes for CASSVGIAGVGEQYF. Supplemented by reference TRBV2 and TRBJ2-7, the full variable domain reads EPEVTQTPSHQVTQMGQEVILRCVPISNHLYFYWYRQILGQKVEFLVSFYNNEISEKSEIFDDQFSVERPDGSNFTLKIRSTKLEDSAMYFCASSVGIAGVGEQYFGPGTRLTVT.

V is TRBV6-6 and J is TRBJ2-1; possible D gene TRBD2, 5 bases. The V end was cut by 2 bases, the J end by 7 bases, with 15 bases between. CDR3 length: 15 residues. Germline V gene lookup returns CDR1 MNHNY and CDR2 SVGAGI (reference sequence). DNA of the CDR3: TGTGCCAGCAGTTACCGGTTTGGAACTAGTAATGAGCAGTTCTTC. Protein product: CASSYRFGTSNEQFF.

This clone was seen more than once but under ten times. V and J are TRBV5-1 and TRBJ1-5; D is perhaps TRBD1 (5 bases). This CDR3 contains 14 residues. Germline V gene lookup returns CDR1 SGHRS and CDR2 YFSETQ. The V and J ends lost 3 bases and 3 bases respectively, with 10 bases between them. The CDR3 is CASSSGGDNQPQHF. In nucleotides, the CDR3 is TGCGCCAGCAGCTCCGGGGGAGACAATCAGCCCCAGCATTTT.

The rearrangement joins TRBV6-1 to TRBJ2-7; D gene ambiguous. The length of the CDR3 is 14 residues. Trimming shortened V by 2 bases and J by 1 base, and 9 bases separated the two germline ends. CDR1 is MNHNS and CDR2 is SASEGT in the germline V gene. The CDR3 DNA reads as TGTGCCAGCAGTGAAACGGACCCGTCCTACGAGCAGTACTTC. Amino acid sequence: CASSETDPSYEQYF.

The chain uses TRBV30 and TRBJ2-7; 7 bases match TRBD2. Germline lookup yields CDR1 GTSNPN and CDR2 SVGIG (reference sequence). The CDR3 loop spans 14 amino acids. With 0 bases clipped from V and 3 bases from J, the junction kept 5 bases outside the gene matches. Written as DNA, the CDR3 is TGTGCCTGGAGTGTTTCCAGCGGGATCTACGAGCAGTACTTC. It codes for CAWSVSSGIYEQYF.

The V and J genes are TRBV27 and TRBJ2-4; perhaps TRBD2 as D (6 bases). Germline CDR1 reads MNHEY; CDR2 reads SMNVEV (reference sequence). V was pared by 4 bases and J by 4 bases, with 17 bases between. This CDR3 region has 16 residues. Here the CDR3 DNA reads TGTGCCAGCAGTTCGTGGGATGAGGGAGGAAAAAACATTCAGTACTTC. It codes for CASSSWDEGGKNIQYF.

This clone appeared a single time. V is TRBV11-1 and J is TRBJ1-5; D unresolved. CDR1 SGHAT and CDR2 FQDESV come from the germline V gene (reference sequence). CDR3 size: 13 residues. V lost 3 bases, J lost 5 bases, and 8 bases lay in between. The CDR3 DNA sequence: TGTGCCAGCAGCTTCGGCGGAGATCAGCCCCAGCATTTT. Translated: CASSFGGDQPQHF. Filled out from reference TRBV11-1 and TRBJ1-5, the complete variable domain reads EAEVAQSPRYKITEKSQAVAFWCDPISGHATLYWYRQILGQGPELLVQFQDESVVDDSQLPKDRFSAERLKGVDSTLKIQPAELGDSAMYLCASSFGGDQPQHFGDGTRLSIL.

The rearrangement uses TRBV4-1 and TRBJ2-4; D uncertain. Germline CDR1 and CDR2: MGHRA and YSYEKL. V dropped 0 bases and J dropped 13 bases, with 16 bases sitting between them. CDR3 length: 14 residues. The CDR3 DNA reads TGCGCCAGCAGCCAAGAAGAGCTGGGAATCTTCCAGTACTTC. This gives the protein CASSQEELGIFQYF.

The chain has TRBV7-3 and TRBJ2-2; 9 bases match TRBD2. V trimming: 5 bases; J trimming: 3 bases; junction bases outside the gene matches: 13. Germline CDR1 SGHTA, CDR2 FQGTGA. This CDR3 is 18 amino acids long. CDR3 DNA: TGTGCCAGCAGCACCAGTAGCGGGGGACTCCGGGACACCGGGGAGCTGTTTTTT. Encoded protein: CASSTSSGGLRDTGELFF.

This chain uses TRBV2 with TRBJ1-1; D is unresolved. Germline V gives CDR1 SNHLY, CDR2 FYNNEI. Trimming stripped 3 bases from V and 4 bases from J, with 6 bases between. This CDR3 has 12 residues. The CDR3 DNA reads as TGTGCCAGCAGTGATGATTCCACTGAAGCTTTCTTT. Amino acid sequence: CASSDDSTEAFF.

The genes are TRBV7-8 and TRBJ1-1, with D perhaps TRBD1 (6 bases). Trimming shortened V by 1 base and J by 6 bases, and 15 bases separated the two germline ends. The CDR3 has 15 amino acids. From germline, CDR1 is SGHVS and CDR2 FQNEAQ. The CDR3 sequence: CASSLETGTTSEAFF. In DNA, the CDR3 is TGTGCCAGCAGCTTAGAAACCGGGACAACCTCTGAAGCTTTCTTT.

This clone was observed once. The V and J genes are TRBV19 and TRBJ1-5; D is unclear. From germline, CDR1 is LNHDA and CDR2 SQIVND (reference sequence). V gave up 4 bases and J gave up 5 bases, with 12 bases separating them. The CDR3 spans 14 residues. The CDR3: CASSTGRRDQPQHF. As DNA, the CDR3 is TGTGCCAGTAGTACCGGGAGGCGGGATCAGCCCCAGCATTTT.

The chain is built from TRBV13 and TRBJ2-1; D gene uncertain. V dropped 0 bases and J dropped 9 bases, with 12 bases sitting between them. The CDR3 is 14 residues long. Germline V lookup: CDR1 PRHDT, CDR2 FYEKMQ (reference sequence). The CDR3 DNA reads TGTGCCAGCAGCTTAGGGCAGTGGTTCGGTGAGCAGTTCTTC. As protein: CASSLGQWFGEQFF.

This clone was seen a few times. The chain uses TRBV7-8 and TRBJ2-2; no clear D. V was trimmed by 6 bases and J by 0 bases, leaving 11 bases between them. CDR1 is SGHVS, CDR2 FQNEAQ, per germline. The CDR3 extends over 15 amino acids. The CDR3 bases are TGTGCCAGCAGAGGTGGGCTATCGAACACCGGGGAGCTGTTTTTT. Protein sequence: CASRGGLSNTGELFF.

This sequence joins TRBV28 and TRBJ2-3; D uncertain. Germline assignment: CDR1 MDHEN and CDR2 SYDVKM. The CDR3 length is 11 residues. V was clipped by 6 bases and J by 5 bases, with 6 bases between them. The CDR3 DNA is TGTGCCAGCAGCTTTATAGATACGCAGTATTTT. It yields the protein CASSFIDTQYF.

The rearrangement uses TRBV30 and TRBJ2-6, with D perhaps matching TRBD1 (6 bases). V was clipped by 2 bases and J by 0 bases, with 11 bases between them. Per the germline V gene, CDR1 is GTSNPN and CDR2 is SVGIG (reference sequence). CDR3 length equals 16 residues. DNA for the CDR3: TGTGCCTGGAGTACGGACAGTTTCTCTGGGGCCAACGTCCTGACTTTC. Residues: CAWSTDSFSGANVLTF.

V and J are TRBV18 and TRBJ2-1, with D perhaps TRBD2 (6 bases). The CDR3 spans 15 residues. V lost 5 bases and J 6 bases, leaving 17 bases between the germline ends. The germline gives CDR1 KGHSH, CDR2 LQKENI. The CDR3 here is CASSARTTEGNEQFF. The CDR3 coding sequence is TGTGCCAGCTCAGCCAGAACCACGGAGGGCAATGAGCAGTTCTTC.

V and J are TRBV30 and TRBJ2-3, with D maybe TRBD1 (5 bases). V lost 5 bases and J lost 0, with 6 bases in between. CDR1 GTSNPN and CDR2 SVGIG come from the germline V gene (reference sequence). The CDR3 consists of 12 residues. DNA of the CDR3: TGTGCCTGGGGGGCTAGCACAGATACGCAGTATTTT. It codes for CAWGASTDTQYF.

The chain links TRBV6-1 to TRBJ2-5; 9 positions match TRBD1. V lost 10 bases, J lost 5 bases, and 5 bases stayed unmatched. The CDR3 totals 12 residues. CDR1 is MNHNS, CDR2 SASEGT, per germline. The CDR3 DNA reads TGTGCCACCAGCGGGACAGGGGAGACCCAGTACTTC. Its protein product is CATSGTGETQYF.

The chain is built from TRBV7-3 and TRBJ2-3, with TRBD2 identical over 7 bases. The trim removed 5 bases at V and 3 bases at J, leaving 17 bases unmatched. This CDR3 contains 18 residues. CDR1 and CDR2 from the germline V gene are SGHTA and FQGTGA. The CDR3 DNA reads TGTGCCAGCAGCATGACATTAGGCGGGGGTATAGGGACAGATACGCAGTATTTT. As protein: CASSMTLGGGIGTDTQYF.

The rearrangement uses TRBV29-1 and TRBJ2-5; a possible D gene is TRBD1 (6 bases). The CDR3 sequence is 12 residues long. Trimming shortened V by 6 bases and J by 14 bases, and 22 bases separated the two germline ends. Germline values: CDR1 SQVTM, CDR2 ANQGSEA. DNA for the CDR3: TGCAGCGTGGCGAGCCCGGACAGCAATCTCTACTTC. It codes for CSVASPDSNLYF.

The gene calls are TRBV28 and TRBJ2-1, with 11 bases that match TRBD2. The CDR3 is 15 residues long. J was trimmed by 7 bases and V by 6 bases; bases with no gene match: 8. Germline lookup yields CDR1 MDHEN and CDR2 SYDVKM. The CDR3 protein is CASRLLAGEDNEQFF. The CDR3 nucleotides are TGTGCCAGCAGACTACTAGCGGGAGAGGATAATGAGCAGTTCTTC.

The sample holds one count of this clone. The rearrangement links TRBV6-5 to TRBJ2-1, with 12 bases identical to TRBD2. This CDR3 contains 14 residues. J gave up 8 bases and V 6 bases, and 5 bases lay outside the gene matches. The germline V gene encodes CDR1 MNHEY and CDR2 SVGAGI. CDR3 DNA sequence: TGTGCCAGCAGGACTAGCGGGAGAATGGATGAGCAGTTCTTC. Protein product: CASRTSGRMDEQFF.

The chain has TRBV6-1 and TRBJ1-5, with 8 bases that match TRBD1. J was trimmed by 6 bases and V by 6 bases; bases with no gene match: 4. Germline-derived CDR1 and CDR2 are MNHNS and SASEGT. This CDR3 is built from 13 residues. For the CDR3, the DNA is TGTGCCAGCAGGGGGACAGGCACTCAGCCCCAGCATTTT. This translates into CASRGTGTQPQHF.

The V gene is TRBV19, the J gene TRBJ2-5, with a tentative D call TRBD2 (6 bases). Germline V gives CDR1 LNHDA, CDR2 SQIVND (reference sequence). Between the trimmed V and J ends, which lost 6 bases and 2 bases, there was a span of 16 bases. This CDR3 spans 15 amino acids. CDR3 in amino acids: CASSPGGAGQETQYF. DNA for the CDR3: TGTGCCAGTAGCCCCGGTGGGGCGGGGCAAGAGACCCAGTACTTC.

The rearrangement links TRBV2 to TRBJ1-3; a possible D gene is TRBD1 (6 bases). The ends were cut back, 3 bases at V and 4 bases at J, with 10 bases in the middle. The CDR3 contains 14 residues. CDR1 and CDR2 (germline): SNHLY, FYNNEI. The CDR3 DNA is TGTGCCAGCAGTGAGGGGGCAGGGGGAAACACCATATATTTT. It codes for CASSEGAGGNTIYF.

This CDR3 reads CSAKRENEQFF. The CDR3 DNA is TGCAGTGCAAAGCGGGAAAATGAGCAGTTCTTC. The chain links TRBV20-1 to TRBJ2-1; TRBD2 matches 7 bases. There are 11 residues in the CDR3. V trimming: 6 bases; J trimming: 7 bases; junction bases outside the gene matches: 3. The germline V gene encodes CDR1 DFQATT and CDR2 SNEGSKA (reference sequence).

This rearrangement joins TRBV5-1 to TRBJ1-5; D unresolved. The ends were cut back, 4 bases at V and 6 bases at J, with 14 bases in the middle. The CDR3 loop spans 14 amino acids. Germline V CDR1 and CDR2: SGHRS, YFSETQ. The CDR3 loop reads CASSPGFGGQPQHF. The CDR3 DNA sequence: TGCGCCAGCAGCCCCGGGTTTGGCGGTCAGCCCCAGCATTTT.

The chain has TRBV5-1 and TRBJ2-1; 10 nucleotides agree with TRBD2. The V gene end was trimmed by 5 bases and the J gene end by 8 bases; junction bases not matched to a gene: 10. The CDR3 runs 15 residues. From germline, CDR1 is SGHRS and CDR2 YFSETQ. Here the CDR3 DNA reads TGCGCCAGCAGTAGGGCTAGCGGGAGTAAAGATGAGCAGTTCTTC. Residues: CASSRASGSKDEQFF.

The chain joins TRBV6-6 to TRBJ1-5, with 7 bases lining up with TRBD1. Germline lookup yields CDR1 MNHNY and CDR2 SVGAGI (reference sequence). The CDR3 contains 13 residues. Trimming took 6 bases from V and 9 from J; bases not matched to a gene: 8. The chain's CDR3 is CASSRRGDRPQHF. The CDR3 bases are TGTGCCAGCAGCCGGAGGGGGGACAGGCCCCAGCATTTT.